A selection of T cell receptor beta chains follows, all from one sample in a study of Graves' ophthalmopathy and Graves' hyperthyroidism. In TCRdb, the multiplex PCR reads were re-called with MiXCR into one record per CDR3 protein. This sample has just over 400,000 distinct CDR3 sequences, with 20% to 25% found just once. Source material: peripheral blood. These receptors all stem from a woman younger than 30 with stable Graves' hyperthyroidism. Each CDR3 is given with its conserved first and last residue. The D gene is left open where the match is weak. Where a row states a size, it is once, few, many or the class of an expanded clone; other rows omit it.

j_gene: TRBJ2-5
v_gene: TRBV30
abundance: many
d_gene: NA
CDR3nt: TGTGCCTGGAGTGTACTGGGGCGCGGAGAAGAGACCCAGTACTTC
CDR3aa: CAWSVLGRGEETQYF

j_gene: TRBJ2-2
v_gene: TRBV5-1
abundance: few
d_gene: NA
CDR3nt: TGCGCCAGCAGCTTGGCCACTAGTATCTCGGCCGGGGAGCTGTTTTTT
CDR3aa: CASSLATSISAGELFF

j_gene: TRBJ2-5
v_gene: TRBV5-1
abundance: many
d_gene: NA
CDR3nt: TGCGCCAGCAGCTTGATTCGCGGACAAGAGACCCAGTACTTC
CDR3aa: CASSLIRGQETQYF

j_gene: TRBJ2-7
v_gene: TRBV6-2/TRBV6-3
abundance: NA
d_gene: TRBD1
CDR3nt: TGTGCCAGCAGCACGACAGGGGGCGTCGAGCAGTACTTC
CDR3aa: CASSTTGGVEQYF

j_gene: TRBJ2-5
v_gene: TRBV5-1
abundance: many
d_gene: NA
CDR3nt: TGCGCCAGCAGCTTTTCCGGTAGTGGACAGCAGCAAGAGACCCAGTACTTC
CDR3aa: CASSFSGSGQQQETQYF

j_gene: TRBJ1-2
v_gene: TRBV20-1
abundance: many
d_gene: NA
CDR3nt: TGCAGTGCTAGGGATGGGCCTCCGGGGCCCCTCTTC
CDR3aa: CSARDGPPGPLF

j_gene: TRBJ1-1
v_gene: TRBV7-3
abundance: few
d_gene: NA
CDR3nt: TGTGCCAGCAGCCGACATGAGGGTACTGAAGCTTTCTTT
CDR3aa: CASSRHEGTEAFF

j_gene: TRBJ1-2
v_gene: TRBV19
abundance: many
d_gene: TRBD1
CDR3nt: TGTGCCAGTAGTGCCCCGAAGGGACAGGGTAATGGCTACACCTTC
CDR3aa: CASSAPKGQGNGYTF

j_gene: TRBJ2-7
v_gene: TRBV20-1
abundance: NA
d_gene: TRBD2
CDR3nt: TGCAGTGCTAGAGGTATAGCGGGGGGAATCTACGAGCAGTACTTC
CDR3aa: CSARGIAGGIYEQYF

j_gene: TRBJ2-7
v_gene: TRBV28
abundance: NA
d_gene: NA
CDR3nt: TGTGCCAGCAGTTCGGTGCCGGGCGGGTTGGAAGAGCAGTACTTC
CDR3aa: CASSSVPGGLEEQYF

j_gene: TRBJ1-1
v_gene: TRBV6-2/TRBV6-3
abundance: many
d_gene: NA
CDR3nt: TGTGCCAGCAGTTACTCGATACAGCCCCCGATGAACACTGAAGCTTTCTTT
CDR3aa: CASSYSIQPPMNTEAFF

j_gene: TRBJ2-7
v_gene: TRBV4-2
abundance: many
d_gene: NA
CDR3nt: TGTGCCAGCAGCCAAGAAGACCCCGACTACGAGCAGTACTTC
CDR3aa: CASSQEDPDYEQYF

j_gene: TRBJ1-1
v_gene: TRBV29-1
abundance: many
d_gene: NA
CDR3nt: TGCAGCGTTGAGACCTTGACAGGACCTGAAGCTTTCTTT
CDR3aa: CSVETLTGPEAFF

j_gene: TRBJ1-1
v_gene: TRBV30
abundance: many
d_gene: NA
CDR3nt: TGTGCCTGGAAAGGGGAATCGACAGAGAACACTGAAGCTTTCTTT
CDR3aa: CAWKGESTENTEAFF

j_gene: TRBJ1-1
v_gene: TRBV12-3/TRBV12-4
abundance: many
d_gene: TRBD1
CDR3nt: TGTGCCAGCAGTTTAGGGGACAGGGGATCCACTGAAGCTTTCTTT
CDR3aa: CASSLGDRGSTEAFF

j_gene: TRBJ1-2
v_gene: TRBV28
abundance: NA
d_gene: NA
CDR3nt: TGTGCCAGCAGTTTAGAGTTGGGGGGTCTGTTAAGGGGCTACACCTTC
CDR3aa: CASSLELGGLLRGYTF

j_gene: TRBJ2-7
v_gene: TRBV12-3/TRBV12-4
abundance: many
d_gene: NA
CDR3nt: TGTGCCAGCAGTTTAGCGGGACAAAGGCCCAACTCCTACGAGCAGTACTTC
CDR3aa: CASSLAGQRPNSYEQYF

j_gene: TRBJ1-6
v_gene: TRBV7-2
abundance: once
d_gene: NA
CDR3nt: TGTGCCAGCAGCTTCTTACAGGACGATAATTCACCCCTCCACTTT
CDR3aa: CASSFLQDDNSPLHF

j_gene: TRBJ2-7
v_gene: TRBV4-2
abundance: many
d_gene: TRBD2
CDR3nt: TGTGCCAGCAGCCAAGACGAAGGGACTAGCGGCTACGAGCAGTACTTC
CDR3aa: CASSQDEGTSGYEQYF

j_gene: TRBJ2-7
v_gene: TRBV10-1
abundance: many
d_gene: TRBD2
CDR3nt: TGCGCCACCGGAGACGGGACTATCTACGAGCAGTACTTC
CDR3aa: CATGDGTIYEQYF

j_gene: TRBJ2-7
v_gene: TRBV18
abundance: NA
d_gene: TRBD2
CDR3nt: TGTGCCAGCTCACCACTCCTTGGGAGGGCCAACTCCTACGAGCAGTACTTC
CDR3aa: CASSPLLGRANSYEQYF

j_gene: TRBJ2-7
v_gene: TRBV9
abundance: many
d_gene: TRBD2
CDR3nt: TGTGCCAGCAGCGTAGGCGGGAGCGACTACGAGCAGTACTTC
CDR3aa: CASSVGGSDYEQYF

j_gene: TRBJ2-5
v_gene: TRBV20-1
abundance: many
d_gene: TRBD1
CDR3nt: TGCAGTGCTTTCGACAGGGGGCGGGGAGAGACCCAGTACTTC
CDR3aa: CSAFDRGRGETQYF

j_gene: TRBJ2-5
v_gene: TRBV5-1
abundance: few
d_gene: NA
CDR3nt: TGCGCCAGCAGCTTGGTCTCTTCGCAAGGGGGAGAGACCCAGTACTTC
CDR3aa: CASSLVSSQGGETQYF

j_gene: TRBJ2-3
v_gene: TRBV15
abundance: many
d_gene: TRBD1
CDR3nt: TGTGCCACCAGTAATCCCCGACAGGGGACGGATACGCAGTATTTT
CDR3aa: CATSNPRQGTDTQYF

j_gene: TRBJ1-3
v_gene: TRBV12-3/TRBV12-4
abundance: NA
d_gene: NA
CDR3nt: TGTGCCAGCAGCGCCAGCGGCAGGATACTCTCTGGAAACACCATATATTTT
CDR3aa: CASSASGRILSGNTIYF

j_gene: TRBJ1-1
v_gene: TRBV15
abundance: NA
d_gene: NA
CDR3nt: TGTGCCACCAGCAGAGGCAACGTGATGAACACTGAAGCTTTCTTT
CDR3aa: CATSRGNVMNTEAFF

j_gene: TRBJ2-7
v_gene: TRBV15
abundance: many
d_gene: NA
CDR3nt: TGTGCCACCAGCAGAAATGGAGACATTCCCTACGAGCAGTACTTC
CDR3aa: CATSRNGDIPYEQYF

j_gene: TRBJ2-7
v_gene: TRBV4-3
abundance: many
d_gene: TRBD2
CDR3nt: TGCGCCAGCAGCCAAGACGAGAGTAGCGGGTTCAACGAGCAGTACTTC
CDR3aa: CASSQDESSGFNEQYF

j_gene: TRBJ1-2
v_gene: TRBV7-2
abundance: many
d_gene: TRBD1
CDR3nt: TGTGCCAGCAGCCGACGAGGGGGCGCAGATAACTATGGCTACACCTTC
CDR3aa: CASSRRGGADNYGYTF

j_gene: TRBJ1-2
v_gene: TRBV7-3
abundance: many
d_gene: NA
CDR3nt: TGTGCCAGCAGCTTAAAGCACAGCCATGGCTACACCTTC
CDR3aa: CASSLKHSHGYTF

j_gene: TRBJ2-7
v_gene: TRBV30
abundance: NA
d_gene: TRBD2
CDR3nt: TGTGCCTGGCAGTCGGGGGGAACTGACGAGCAGTACTTC
CDR3aa: CAWQSGGTDEQYF

j_gene: TRBJ2-5
v_gene: TRBV9
abundance: NA
d_gene: NA
CDR3nt: TGTGCCAGCAGCGTAGGGAGCGACCAAGAGACCCAGTACTTC
CDR3aa: CASSVGSDQETQYF

j_gene: TRBJ1-2
v_gene: TRBV29-1
abundance: many
d_gene: TRBD1
CDR3nt: TGCAGTGAGGGACAGGGGGCGCGTTGTGGCTACACCTTC
CDR3aa: CSEGQGARCGYTF

j_gene: TRBJ2-7
v_gene: TRBV6-1
abundance: many
d_gene: TRBD1
CDR3nt: TGTGCCAGCAGGAGACAGGGGGCGACTCGCGAGCAGTACTTC
CDR3aa: CASRRQGATREQYF

j_gene: TRBJ2-2
v_gene: TRBV20-1
abundance: NA
d_gene: TRBD2
CDR3nt: TGCAGTGCTAGAGGGGGACTAGCGGGATACGGCGGGGAGCTGTTTTTT
CDR3aa: CSARGGLAGYGGELFF

j_gene: TRBJ2-7
v_gene: TRBV28
abundance: few
d_gene: TRBD2
CDR3nt: TGTGCCAGCAGTATTTATAGCGGGAGTGGATACGAGCAGTACTTC
CDR3aa: CASSIYSGSGYEQYF

j_gene: TRBJ1-5
v_gene: TRBV19
abundance: many
d_gene: NA
CDR3nt: TGTGCCAGTAGTATAGATGGGGAAGCTCAGCCCCAGCATTTT
CDR3aa: CASSIDGEAQPQHF

j_gene: TRBJ1-5
v_gene: TRBV20-1
abundance: NA
d_gene: NA
CDR3nt: TGCAGTTACAGGCATAGCAATCAGCCCCAGCATTTT
CDR3aa: CSYRHSNQPQHF

j_gene: TRBJ2-6
v_gene: TRBV12-3/TRBV12-4
abundance: NA
d_gene: NA
CDR3nt: TGTGCCAGCAGTTTAGGACAGGCTTGGGTGGCCAACGTCCTGACTTTC
CDR3aa: CASSLGQAWVANVLTF

j_gene: TRBJ2-5
v_gene: TRBV20-1
abundance: many
d_gene: TRBD2
CDR3nt: TGCAGTGCTAGAGATCCACTAGCGTCAGAGACCCAGTACTTC
CDR3aa: CSARDPLASETQYF

j_gene: TRBJ1-1
v_gene: TRBV29-1
abundance: many
d_gene: NA
CDR3nt: TGCAGCGTTGAGGAGCTCCTGGTAGCTTTCTTT
CDR3aa: CSVEELLVAFF

j_gene: TRBJ2-7
v_gene: TRBV7-2
abundance: NA
d_gene: NA
CDR3nt: TGTGCCAGCAGCAAACAGTCGGGGGGCCCCTACGAGCAGTACTTC
CDR3aa: CASSKQSGGPYEQYF

j_gene: TRBJ2-7
v_gene: TRBV4-3
abundance: few
d_gene: NA
CDR3nt: TGCGCCAGCAGCCAAGTCCGGCACTTTGATCAGTACTTC
CDR3aa: CASSQVRHFDQYF

j_gene: TRBJ2-7
v_gene: TRBV5-1
abundance: many
d_gene: TRBD1
CDR3nt: TGCGCCAGCAGCTTAACAGGGGGCGCGGGTGAGCAGTACTTC
CDR3aa: CASSLTGGAGEQYF

j_gene: TRBJ1-3
v_gene: TRBV2
abundance: many
d_gene: NA
CDR3nt: TGTGCCAGCAGTTTGGGACAAAGCTCTGGAAACACCATATATTTT
CDR3aa: CASSLGQSSGNTIYF

j_gene: TRBJ2-7
v_gene: TRBV30
abundance: many
d_gene: TRBD2
CDR3nt: TGTGCCTGGAGTGTCACTAGCGGCAGCTACGAGCAGTACTTC
CDR3aa: CAWSVTSGSYEQYF

j_gene: TRBJ1-1
v_gene: TRBV6-1
abundance: many
d_gene: NA
CDR3nt: TGCGCCAGCAGTGACCGGGGACGGAAGAACACTGAAGCTTTCTTT
CDR3aa: CASSDRGRKNTEAFF

j_gene: TRBJ1-1
v_gene: TRBV27
abundance: NA
d_gene: TRBD1
CDR3nt: TGTGCCAGCAGTTTCCTGGACAGGGCGTGGGAAGCTTTCTTT
CDR3aa: CASSFLDRAWEAFF

j_gene: TRBJ2-7
v_gene: TRBV20-1
abundance: many
d_gene: NA
CDR3nt: TGCAGTCCTCGGGACTCCTACGAGCAGTACTTC
CDR3aa: CSPRDSYEQYF

j_gene: TRBJ2-5
v_gene: TRBV11-3
abundance: NA
d_gene: NA
CDR3nt: TGTGCCAGCAGCTTAGGACAGGCCCCCCCTCAAGAGACCCAGTACTTC
CDR3aa: CASSLGQAPPQETQYF

j_gene: TRBJ2-4
v_gene: TRBV13
abundance: many
d_gene: NA
CDR3nt: TGTGCCAGCAGCTTTGGTAGCCTAGCCAAAAACATTCAGTACTTC
CDR3aa: CASSFGSLAKNIQYF

j_gene: TRBJ1-5
v_gene: TRBV6-4
abundance: few
d_gene: NA
CDR3nt: TGTGCCAGCAGCCTGTCGGCAGGGAGACAGCCCCAGCATTTT
CDR3aa: CASSLSAGRQPQHF

j_gene: TRBJ1-1
v_gene: TRBV2
abundance: once
d_gene: NA
CDR3nt: TGTGCCAGCAGTGTCCTCAGGGTGAACACTGAAGCTTTCTTT
CDR3aa: CASSVLRVNTEAFF

j_gene: TRBJ2-5
v_gene: TRBV12-3/TRBV12-4
abundance: NA
d_gene: NA
CDR3nt: TGTGCCAGCAGTTTTATTCGAGAGACCCAGTACTTC
CDR3aa: CASSFIRETQYF

j_gene: TRBJ1-1
v_gene: TRBV6-1
abundance: NA
d_gene: NA
CDR3nt: TGTGCCAGCAGACAGACAGAACTCACTGAAGCTTTCTTT
CDR3aa: CASRQTELTEAFF

j_gene: TRBJ2-7
v_gene: TRBV30
abundance: few
d_gene: TRBD1
CDR3nt: TGTGCCTGGAGTCAGGACAGGGTTAACTACGAGCAGTACTTC
CDR3aa: CAWSQDRVNYEQYF

j_gene: TRBJ2-5
v_gene: TRBV27
abundance: many
d_gene: NA
CDR3nt: TGTGCCAGCAGTAAGTGGACAGACCAAGAGACCCAGTACTTC
CDR3aa: CASSKWTDQETQYF

j_gene: TRBJ1-5
v_gene: TRBV12-3/TRBV12-4
abundance: NA
d_gene: TRBD1
CDR3nt: TGTGCCAGCACCGGAGGGGACAGGAATCAGCCCCAGCATTTT
CDR3aa: CASTGGDRNQPQHF

j_gene: TRBJ2-7
v_gene: TRBV6-5
abundance: many
d_gene: NA
CDR3nt: TGTGCCAGCAGTTCATGGACGCGGTCCTACGAGCAGTACTTC
CDR3aa: CASSSWTRSYEQYF